The clone carrying this T cell receptor beta chain has just a few counts. Antigen specificity is unknown. An absence of ophthalmopathy progression within 18 months meant stable Graves' hyperthyroidism. V was shortened by 6 bases and J by 6 bases, with 12 bases between the two germline ends. The CDR3 is 12 amino acids. Germline V gene data show CDR1 as SQVTM and CDR2 as ANQGSEA. RNA transcripts gave rise to amplified TCR beta CDR3 regions. A first-round RT-PCR of the TCR CDR3 used the HTBI primer set. TCRdb re-called the multiplex PCR reads with MiXCR, one entry per CDR3 protein. The sample lists about 320,000 distinct CDR3 sequences; roughly 15% were seen once. The sample is drawn from a study of T cells in Graves' hyperthyroidism and ophthalmopathy. Study-wide points: Blood also showed most of the thyroid clonotypes that were expanded above 0.001.

The sample taken for sequencing was blood. The receptor comes from a man younger than 45 with Graves' hyperthyroidism. The chain joins TRBV29-1 to TRBJ2-1; the D gene could be TRBD1 or TRBD2 (5 bases each). CDR3: CSVRGAVNEQFF. The CDR3 DNA is TGCAGCGTGAGAGGGGCAGTCAATGAGCAGTTCTTC.